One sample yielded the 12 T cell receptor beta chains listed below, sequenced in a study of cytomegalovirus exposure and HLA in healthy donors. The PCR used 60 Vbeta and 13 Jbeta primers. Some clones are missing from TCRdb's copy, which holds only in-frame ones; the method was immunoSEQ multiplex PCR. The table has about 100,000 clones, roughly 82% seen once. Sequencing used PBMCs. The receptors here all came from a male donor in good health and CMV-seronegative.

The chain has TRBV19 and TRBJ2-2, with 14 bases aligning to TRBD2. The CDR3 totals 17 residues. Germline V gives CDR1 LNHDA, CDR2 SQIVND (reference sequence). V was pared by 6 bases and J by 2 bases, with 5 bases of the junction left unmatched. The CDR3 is CASRSGLAGVNTGELFF. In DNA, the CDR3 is TGTGCCAGTAGATCGGGACTAGCGGGAGTTAACACCGGGGAGCTGTTTTTT.

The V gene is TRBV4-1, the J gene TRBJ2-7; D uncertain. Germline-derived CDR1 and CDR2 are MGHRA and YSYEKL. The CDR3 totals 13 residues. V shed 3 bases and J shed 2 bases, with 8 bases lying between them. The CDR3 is CASSQALTYEQYF. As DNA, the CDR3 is TGCGCCAGCAGCCAGGCCTTAACCTACGAGCAGTACTTC.

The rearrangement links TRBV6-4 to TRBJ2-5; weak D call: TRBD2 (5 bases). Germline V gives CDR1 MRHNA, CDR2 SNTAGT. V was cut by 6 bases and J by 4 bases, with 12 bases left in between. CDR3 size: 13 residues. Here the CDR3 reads CASSRGNVETQYF. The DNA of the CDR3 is TGTGCCAGCAGCCGAGGGAATGTAGAGACCCAGTACTTC.

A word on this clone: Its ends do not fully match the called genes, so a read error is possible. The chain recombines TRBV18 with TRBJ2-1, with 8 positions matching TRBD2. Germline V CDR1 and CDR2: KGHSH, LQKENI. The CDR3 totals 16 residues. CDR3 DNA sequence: TGTGCCAGCTCACCAGTAGCGGGAAGTGACTACAATAAGCAGTTCTTC. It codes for CASSPVAGSDYNKQFF.

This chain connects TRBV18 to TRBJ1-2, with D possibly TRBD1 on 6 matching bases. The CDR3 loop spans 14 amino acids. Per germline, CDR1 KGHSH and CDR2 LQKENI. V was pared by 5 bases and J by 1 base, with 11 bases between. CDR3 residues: CASSNDRNNYGYTF. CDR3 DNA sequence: TGTGCCAGCTCAAACGACAGGAATAACTATGGCTACACCTTC.

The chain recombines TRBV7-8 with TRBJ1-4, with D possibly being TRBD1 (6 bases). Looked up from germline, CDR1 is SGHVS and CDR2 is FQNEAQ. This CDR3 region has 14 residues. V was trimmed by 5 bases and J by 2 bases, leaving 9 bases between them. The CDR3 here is CASSPGDTNEKLFF. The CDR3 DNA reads TGTGCCAGCAGCCCAGGGGACACTAATGAAAAACTGTTTTTT.

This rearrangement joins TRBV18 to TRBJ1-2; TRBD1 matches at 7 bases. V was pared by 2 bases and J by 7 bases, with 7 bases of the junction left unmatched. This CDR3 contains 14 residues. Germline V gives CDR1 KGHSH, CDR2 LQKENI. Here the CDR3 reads CASSPDREVGGYTF. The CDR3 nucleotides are TGTGCCAGCTCACCAGACAGGGAAGTTGGTGGCTACACCTTC.

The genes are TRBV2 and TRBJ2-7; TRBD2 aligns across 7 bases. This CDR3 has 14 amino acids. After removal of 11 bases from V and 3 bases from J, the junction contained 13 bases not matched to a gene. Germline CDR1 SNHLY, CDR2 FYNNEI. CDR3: CASARESGIYEQYF. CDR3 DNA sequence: TGTGCCTCAGCAAGGGAGAGCGGGATCTACGAGCAGTACTTC.

The CDR3 sequence: CASELQGAYYGYTF. CDR3 nucleotide sequence: TGTGCCAGCGAACTACAGGGGGCGTACTATGGCTACACCTTC. This chain links TRBV6-1 with TRBJ1-2; the match to TRBD1 covers 9 bases. There are 14 residues in the CDR3. Per the germline V gene, CDR1 is MNHNS and CDR2 is SASEGT. Trimming removed 8 bases from V and 3 bases from J; junction bases left unmatched: 7.

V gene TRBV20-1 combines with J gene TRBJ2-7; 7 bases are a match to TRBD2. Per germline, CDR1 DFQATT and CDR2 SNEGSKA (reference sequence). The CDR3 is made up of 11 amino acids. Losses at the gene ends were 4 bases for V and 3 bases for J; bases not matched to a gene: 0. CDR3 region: CSATSGYEQYF. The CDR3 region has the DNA TGCAGTGCTACTAGCGGCTACGAGCAGTACTTC.

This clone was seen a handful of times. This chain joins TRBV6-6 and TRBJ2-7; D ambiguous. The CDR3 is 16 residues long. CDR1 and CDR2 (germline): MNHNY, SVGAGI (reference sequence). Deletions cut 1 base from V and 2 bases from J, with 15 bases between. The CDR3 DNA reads TGTGCCAGCAGTTACTTGTCATTAACTAAAGCCTACGAGCAGTACTTC. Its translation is CASSYLSLTKAYEQYF.

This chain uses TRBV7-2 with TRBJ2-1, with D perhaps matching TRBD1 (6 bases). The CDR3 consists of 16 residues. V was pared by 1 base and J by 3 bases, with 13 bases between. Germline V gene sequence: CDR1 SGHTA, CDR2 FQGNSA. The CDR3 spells CASSLVRDKLYNEQFF. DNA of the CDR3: TGTGCCAGCAGCTTAGTCCGGGACAAGCTCTACAATGAGCAGTTCTTC.